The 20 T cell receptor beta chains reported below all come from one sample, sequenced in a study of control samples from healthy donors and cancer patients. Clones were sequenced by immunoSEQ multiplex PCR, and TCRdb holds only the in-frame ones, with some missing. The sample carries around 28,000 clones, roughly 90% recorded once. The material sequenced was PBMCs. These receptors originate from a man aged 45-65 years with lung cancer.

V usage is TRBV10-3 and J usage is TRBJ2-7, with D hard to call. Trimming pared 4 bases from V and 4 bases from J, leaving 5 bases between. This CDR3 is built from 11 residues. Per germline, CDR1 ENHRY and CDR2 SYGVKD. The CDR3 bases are TGTGCCATCAGTGGAGGTTACGAGCAGTACTTC. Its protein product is CAISGGYEQYF.

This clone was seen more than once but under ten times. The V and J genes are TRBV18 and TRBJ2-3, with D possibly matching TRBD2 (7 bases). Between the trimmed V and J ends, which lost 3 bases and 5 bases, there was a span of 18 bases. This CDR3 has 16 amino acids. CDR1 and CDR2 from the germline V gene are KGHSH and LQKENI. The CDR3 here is CASSPAGRGQGDTQYF. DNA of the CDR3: TGTGCCAGCTCACCTGCCGGGCGGGGGCAGGGAGATACGCAGTATTTT.

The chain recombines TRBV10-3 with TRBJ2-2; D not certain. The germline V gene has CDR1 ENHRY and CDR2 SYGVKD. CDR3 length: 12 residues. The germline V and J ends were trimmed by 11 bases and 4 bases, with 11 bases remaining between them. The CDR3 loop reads CAVLRLTGELFF. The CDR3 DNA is TGTGCCGTTCTCCGCCTCACCGGGGAGCTGTTTTTT.

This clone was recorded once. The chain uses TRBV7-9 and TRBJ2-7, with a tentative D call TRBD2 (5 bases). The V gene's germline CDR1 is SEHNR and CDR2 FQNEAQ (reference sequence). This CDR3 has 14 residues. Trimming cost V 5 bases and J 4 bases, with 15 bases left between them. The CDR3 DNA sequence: TGTGCCAGCAGCCCGGGAAATTTTGGGTACGAGCAGTACTTC. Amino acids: CASSPGNFGYEQYF. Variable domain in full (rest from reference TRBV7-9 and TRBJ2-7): DTGVSQNPRHKITKRGQNVTFRCDPISEHNRLYWYRQTLGQGPEFLTYFQNEAQLEKSRLLSDRFSAERPKGSFSTLEIQRTEQGDSAMYLCASSPGNFGYEQYFGPGTRLTVT.

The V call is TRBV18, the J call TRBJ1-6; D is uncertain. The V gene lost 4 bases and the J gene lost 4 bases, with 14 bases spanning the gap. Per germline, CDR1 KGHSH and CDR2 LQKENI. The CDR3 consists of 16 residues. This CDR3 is CASSQLPGAYNSPLHF. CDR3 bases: TGTGCCAGCTCACAATTACCCGGCGCATATAATTCACCCCTCCACTTT.

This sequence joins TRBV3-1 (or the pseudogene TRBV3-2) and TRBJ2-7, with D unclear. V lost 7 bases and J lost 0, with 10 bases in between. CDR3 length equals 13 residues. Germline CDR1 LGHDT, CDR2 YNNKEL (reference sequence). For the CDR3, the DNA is TGTGCCAGCAATTTTGCGGACTCCTACGAGCAGTACTTC. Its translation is CASNFADSYEQYF.

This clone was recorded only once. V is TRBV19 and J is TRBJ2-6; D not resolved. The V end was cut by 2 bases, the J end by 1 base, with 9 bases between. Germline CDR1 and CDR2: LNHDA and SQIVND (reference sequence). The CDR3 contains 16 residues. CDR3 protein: CASSIISASGANVLTF. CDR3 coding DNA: TGTGCCAGTAGTATAATCTCGGCGTCTGGGGCCAACGTCCTGACTTTC. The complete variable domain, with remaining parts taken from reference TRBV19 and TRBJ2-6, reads DGGITQSPKYLFRKEGQNVTLSCEQNLNHDAMYWYRQDPGQGLRLIYYSQIVNDFQKGDIAEGYSVSREKKESFPLTVTSAQKNPTAFYLCASSIISASGANVLTFGAGSRLTVL.

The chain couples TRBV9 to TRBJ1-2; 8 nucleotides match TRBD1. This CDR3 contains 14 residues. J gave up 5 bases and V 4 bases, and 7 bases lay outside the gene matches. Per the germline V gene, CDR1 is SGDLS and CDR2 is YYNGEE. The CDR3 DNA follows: TGTGCCAGCAGCAAGAGTCAGGGGGCATATGGCTACACCTTC. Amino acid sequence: CASSKSQGAYGYTF.

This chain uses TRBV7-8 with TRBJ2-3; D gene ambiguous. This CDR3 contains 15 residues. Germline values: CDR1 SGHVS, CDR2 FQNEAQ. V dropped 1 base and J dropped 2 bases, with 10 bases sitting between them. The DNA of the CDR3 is TGTGCCAGCAGCTTAGTTGCCTTCCCCACAGATACGCAGTATTTT. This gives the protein CASSLVAFPTDTQYF.

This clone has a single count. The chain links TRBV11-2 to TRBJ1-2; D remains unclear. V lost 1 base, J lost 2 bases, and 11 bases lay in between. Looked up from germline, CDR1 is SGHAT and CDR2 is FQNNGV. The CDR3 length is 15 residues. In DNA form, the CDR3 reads TGTGCCAGCAGCTTAGGAGTTGCAGTCAACTATGGCTACACCTTC. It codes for CASSLGVAVNYGYTF.

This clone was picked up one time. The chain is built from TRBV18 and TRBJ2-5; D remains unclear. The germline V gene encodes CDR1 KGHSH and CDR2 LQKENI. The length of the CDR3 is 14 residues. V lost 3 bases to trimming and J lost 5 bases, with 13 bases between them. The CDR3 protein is CASSPPPVGETQYF. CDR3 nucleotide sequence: TGTGCCAGCTCACCCCCCCCGGTTGGGGAGACCCAGTACTTC.

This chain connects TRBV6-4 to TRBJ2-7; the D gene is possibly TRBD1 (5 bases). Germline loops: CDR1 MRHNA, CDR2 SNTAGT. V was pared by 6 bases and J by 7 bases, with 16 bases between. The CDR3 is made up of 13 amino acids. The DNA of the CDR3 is TGTGCCAGCAGCAGGGCCCCCAATGAAGAGCAGTACTTC. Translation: CASSRAPNEEQYF.

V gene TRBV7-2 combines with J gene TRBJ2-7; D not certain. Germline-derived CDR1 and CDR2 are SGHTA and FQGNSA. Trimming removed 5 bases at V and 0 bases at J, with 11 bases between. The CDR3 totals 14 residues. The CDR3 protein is CASSPRLVSYEQYF. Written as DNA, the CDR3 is TGTGCCAGCAGCCCGAGACTGGTCTCCTACGAGCAGTACTTC.

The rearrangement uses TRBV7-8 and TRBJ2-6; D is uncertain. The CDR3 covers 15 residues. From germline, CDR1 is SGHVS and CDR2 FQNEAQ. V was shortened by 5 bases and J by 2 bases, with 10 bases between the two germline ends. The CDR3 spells CASSPPTAGANVLTF. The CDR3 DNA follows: TGTGCCAGCAGCCCCCCCACGGCTGGGGCCAACGTCCTGACTTTC.

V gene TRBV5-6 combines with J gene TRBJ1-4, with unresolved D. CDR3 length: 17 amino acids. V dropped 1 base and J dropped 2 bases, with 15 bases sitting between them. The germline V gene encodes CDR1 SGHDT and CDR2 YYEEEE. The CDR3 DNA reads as TGTGCCAGCAGCTTGTATTTTCGGGGAGGGACTAATGAAAAACTGTTTTTT. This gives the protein CASSLYFRGGTNEKLFF.

The CDR3 is CASRRGTGTYEQYF. Written as DNA, the CDR3 is TGTGCCAGCAGAAGGGGGACAGGGACCTACGAGCAGTACTTC. This chain connects TRBV27 to TRBJ2-7; 9 positions agree with TRBD1. J lost 2 bases, V lost 6 bases, and 5 bases had no gene match. Germline-derived CDR1 and CDR2 are MNHEY and SMNVEV (reference sequence). This CDR3 is built from 14 residues.

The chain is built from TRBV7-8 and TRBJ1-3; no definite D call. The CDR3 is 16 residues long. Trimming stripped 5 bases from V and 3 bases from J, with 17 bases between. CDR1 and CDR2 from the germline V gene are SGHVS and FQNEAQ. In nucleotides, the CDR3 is TGTGCCAGCAGCCGAGACACGGCCTACGGTGGAAACACCATATATTTT. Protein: CASSRDTAYGGNTIYF.

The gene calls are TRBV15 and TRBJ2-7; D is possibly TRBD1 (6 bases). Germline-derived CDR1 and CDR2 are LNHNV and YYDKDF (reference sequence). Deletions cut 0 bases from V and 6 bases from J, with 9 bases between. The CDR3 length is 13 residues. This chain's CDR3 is CATSRDLQGEQYF. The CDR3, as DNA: TGTGCCACCAGCAGAGATTTACAGGGCGAGCAGTACTTC.

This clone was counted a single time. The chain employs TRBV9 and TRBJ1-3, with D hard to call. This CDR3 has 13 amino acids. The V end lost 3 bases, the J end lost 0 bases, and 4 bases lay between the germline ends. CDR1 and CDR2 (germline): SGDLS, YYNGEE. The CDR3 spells CASSEASGNTIYF. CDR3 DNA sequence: TGTGCCAGCAGCGAGGCCTCTGGAAACACCATATATTTT.

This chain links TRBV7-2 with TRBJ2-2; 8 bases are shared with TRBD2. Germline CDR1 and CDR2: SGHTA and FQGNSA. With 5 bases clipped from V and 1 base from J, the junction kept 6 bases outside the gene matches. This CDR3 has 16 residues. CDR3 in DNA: TGTGCCAGCAGCCCCCGGCGGGGGGTGAACACCGGGGAGCTGTTTTTT. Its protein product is CASSPRRGVNTGELFF. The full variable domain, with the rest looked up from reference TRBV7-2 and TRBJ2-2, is GAGVSQSPSNKVTEKGKDVELRCDPISGHTALYWYRQSLGQGLEFLIYFQGNSAPDKSGLPSDRFSAERTGGSVSTLTIQRTQQEDSAVYLCASSPRRGVNTGELFFGEGSRLTVL.